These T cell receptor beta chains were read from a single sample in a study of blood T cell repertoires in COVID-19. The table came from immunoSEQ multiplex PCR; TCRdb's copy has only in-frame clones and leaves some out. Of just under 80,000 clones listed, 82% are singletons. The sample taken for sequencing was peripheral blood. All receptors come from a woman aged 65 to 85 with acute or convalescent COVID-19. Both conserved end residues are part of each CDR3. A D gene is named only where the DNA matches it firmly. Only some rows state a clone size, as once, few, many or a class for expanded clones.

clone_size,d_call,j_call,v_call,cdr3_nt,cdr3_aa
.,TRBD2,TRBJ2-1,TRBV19,TGTGCCAGTAGTTTGGGACTAGGCTTAGACAATGAGCAGTTCTTC,CASSLGLGLDNEQFF
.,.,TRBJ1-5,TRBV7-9,TGTGCCAGCAGCTTAGGGACAATCTCGACTGGTAGCAATCAGCCCCAGCATTTT,CASSLGTISTGSNQPQHF
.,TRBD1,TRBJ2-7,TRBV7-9,TGTGCCAGCAGCTTAGAAGGGACAGCATACGAGCAGTACTTC,CASSLEGTAYEQYF
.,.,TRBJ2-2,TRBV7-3,TGTGCCAGCAGCTTTTCGGAGCCGGCCGGGGAGCTGTTTTTT,CASSFSEPAGELFF
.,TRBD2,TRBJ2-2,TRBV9,TGTGCCAGCAGCGTAGGAGTAGGGGGCTTGCTAGCGGGAGGTGGCACCGGGGAGCTGTTTTTT,CASSVGVGGLLAGGGTGELFF
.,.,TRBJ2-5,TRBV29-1,TGCAGCGTTGCCGTGACTGGGGGCGAGACCCAGTACTTC,CSVAVTGGETQYF
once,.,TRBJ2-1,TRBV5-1,TGCGCCAGCAGCTTTGGGCAGAATTACAATGAGCAGTTCTTC,CASSFGQNYNEQFF
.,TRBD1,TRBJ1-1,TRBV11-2,TGTGCCAGCAGCTCCCCGACAGGGTTAAACACTGAAGCTTTCTTT,CASSSPTGLNTEAFF
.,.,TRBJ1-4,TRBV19,TGTGCCAGTAGTCAAGACAGGAACGGAGATGAAAAACTGTTTTTT,CASSQDRNGDEKLFF
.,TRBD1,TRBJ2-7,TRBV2,TGTGCCAGCAGTGCGGGACAGGTGCCCTACGAGCAGTACTTC,CASSAGQVPYEQYF
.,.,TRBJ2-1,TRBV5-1,TGCGCCAGCAGCCCCGATCAAGCGGTACCCTCCAATGAGCAGTTCTTC,CASSPDQAVPSNEQFF
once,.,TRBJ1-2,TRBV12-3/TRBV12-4,TGTGCCAGCAGTTTAGCGATTACAGATGGCTACACCTTC,CASSLAITDGYTF
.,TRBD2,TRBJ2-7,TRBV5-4,TGTGCCAGCAGCCCAGGTACCAGCGGGAGGGGGTCCGAGCAGTACTTC,CASSPGTSGRGSEQYF
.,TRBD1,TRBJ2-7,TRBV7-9,TGTGCCAGCAGCTTATATATACAACAGGGGAGTCTTTCCTACGAGCAGTACTTC,CASSLYIQQGSLSYEQYF
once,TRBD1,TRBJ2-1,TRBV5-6,TGTGCCAGCAGCGAGGGGACAGGCAGTATGTCCTACAATGAGCAGTTCTTC,CASSEGTGSMSYNEQFF
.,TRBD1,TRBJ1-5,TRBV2,TGTGCCAGCAGTCCCGACAGGGGCAATCAGCCCCAGCATTTT,CASSPDRGNQPQHF
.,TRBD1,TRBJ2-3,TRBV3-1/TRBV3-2,TGTGCCAGCAGCCCGGGACAGACCATCACAGATACGCAGTATTTT,CASSPGQTITDTQYF
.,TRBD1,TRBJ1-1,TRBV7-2,TGTGCCAGCAGCTTAGCTACGGGACAGGGCGCTGAAGCTTTCTTT,CASSLATGQGAEAFF
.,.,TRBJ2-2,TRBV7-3,TGTGCCAGCAGCTTAACCGGGAACACCGGGGAGCTGTTTTTT,CASSLTGNTGELFF
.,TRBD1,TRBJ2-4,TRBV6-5,TGTGCCAGCAGCTCCGGGACAGATATTGACATTCAGTACTTC,CASSSGTDIDIQYF
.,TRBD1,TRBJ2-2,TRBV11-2,TGTGCCAGCAGCTCCATTACCGGACAGGTCACCGGGGAGCTGTTTTTT,CASSSITGQVTGELFF
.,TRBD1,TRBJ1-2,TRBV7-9,TGTGCCAGCAGCCCACGGGACAGGGAGGAGTATGGCTACACCTTC,CASSPRDREEYGYTF
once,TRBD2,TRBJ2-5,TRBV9,TGTGCCAGCAGCGTATCAGCTAGCGGGGGTTCCCAAGAGACCCAGTACTTC,CASSVSASGGSQETQYF
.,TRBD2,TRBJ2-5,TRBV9,TGTGCCAGCAGCATGCGGACTAGCGCAGAGACCCAGTACTTC,CASSMRTSAETQYF
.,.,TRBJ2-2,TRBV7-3,TGTGCCAGCAGCTCCCGGGGAGGCGCGAACACCGGGGAGCTGTTTTTT,CASSSRGGANTGELFF
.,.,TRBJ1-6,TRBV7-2,TGTGCCAGCAGCCCCGTCGTCAACGGTTCACCCCTCCACTTT,CASSPVVNGSPLHF
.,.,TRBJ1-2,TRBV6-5,TGTGCCAGCAGTTACGGGACATCGGCGGATGGCTACACCTTC,CASSYGTSADGYTF
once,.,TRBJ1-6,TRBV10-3,TGTGCCATCAGTGAAGAGACAACCTCCTATAATTCACCCCTCCACTTT,CAISEETTSYNSPLHF
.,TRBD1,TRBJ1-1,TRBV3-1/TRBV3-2,TGTGCCAGCAGCCAAGATACAGGGGCAATGAACACTGAAGCTTTCTTT,CASSQDTGAMNTEAFF
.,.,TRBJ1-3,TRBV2,TGTGCCAGCTCAAGCGTCCTGGAGGGAAACACCATATATTTT,CASSSVLEGNTIYF
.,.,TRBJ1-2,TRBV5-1,TGCGCCAGCAGCTTGGAACAGGGTAGTGGCTACACCTTC,CASSLEQGSGYTF
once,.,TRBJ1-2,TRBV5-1,TGCGCCAGCGGGCCTGCGGACTCCAACTATGGCTACACCTTC,CASGPADSNYGYTF
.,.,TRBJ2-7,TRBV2,TGTGCCAGCAGTGAAGTATCGGTTTTGTACTTC,CASSEVSVLYF
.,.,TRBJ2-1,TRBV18,TGTGCCAGCTCACCATCTGGTACATATGAGCAGTTCTTC,CASSPSGTYEQFF
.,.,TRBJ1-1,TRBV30,TGTGCCTGGAGTGTACGAAGGGGTAACACTGAAGCTTTCTTT,CAWSVRRGNTEAFF
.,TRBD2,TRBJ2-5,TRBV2,TGTGCCAGCAGGGCCGGGACTAGCGGGACAGAGACCCAGTACTTC,CASRAGTSGTETQYF
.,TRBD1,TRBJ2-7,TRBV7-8,TGTGCCAGCAGCACCCGGACAGGGTCCTACGAGCAGTACTTC,CASSTRTGSYEQYF
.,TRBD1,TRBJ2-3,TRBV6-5,TGTGCCAGCAGGGGGACAGGCACAGATACGCAGTATTTT,CASRGTGTDTQYF
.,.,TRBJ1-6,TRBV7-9,TGTGCCAGCAGCGGGGGACAACATATGGATTCACCCCTCCACTTT,CASSGGQHMDSPLHF
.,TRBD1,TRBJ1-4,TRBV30,TGTGCCTGGAGCGGGACAGCAACTAATGAAAAACTGTTTTTT,CAWSGTATNEKLFF
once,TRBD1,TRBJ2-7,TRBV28,TGTGCCAGCAGGCGACAGGGTCGTAGGTACGAGCAGTACTTC,CASRRQGRRYEQYF
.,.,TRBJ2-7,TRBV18,TGTGCCAGCTCACCAACAGGGACCCCCTACGAGCAGTACTTC,CASSPTGTPYEQYF
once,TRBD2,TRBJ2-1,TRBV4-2,TGTGCCAGCAGCCAATTTAGGCGCCTAGCGGGAGGGCTTGAGCAGTTCTTC,CASSQFRRLAGGLEQFF
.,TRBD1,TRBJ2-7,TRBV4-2,TGTGCCAGCAGCCTAAATTACCGGGACAGATCCTACGAGCAGTACTTC,CASSLNYRDRSYEQYF
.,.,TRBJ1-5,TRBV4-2,TGTGCCAGCAGCCAAGATGCGGGCAGATTCAATCAGCCCCAGCATTTT,CASSQDAGRFNQPQHF
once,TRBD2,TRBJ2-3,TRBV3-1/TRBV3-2,TGTGCCAGCAGCCAAGATGGTTGGCGGGAGCAACGACTCAGCACAGATACGCAGTATTTT,CASSQDGWREQRLSTDTQYF
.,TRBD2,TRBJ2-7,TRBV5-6,TGTGCCAGCAGCTTCCTAGGGGCGGGAGGTGCCTACGAGCAGTACTTC,CASSFLGAGGAYEQYF
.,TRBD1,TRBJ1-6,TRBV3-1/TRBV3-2,TGTGCCAGCAGCCAAGATCTCGGGACAGGGTCGGGATCACCCCTCCACTTT,CASSQDLGTGSGSPLHF
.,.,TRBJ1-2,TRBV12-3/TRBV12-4,TGTGCCAGCAGTTTGCGTCGCAACTATGGCTACACCTTC,CASSLRRNYGYTF
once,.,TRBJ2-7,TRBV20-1,TGCAGTGCTAGTGAGGACAGCTCCTACGAGCAGTACTTC,CSASEDSSYEQYF
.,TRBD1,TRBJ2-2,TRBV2,TGTGCCAGCAGTATCGGACAGGGTAACACCGGGGAGCTGTTTTTT,CASSIGQGNTGELFF
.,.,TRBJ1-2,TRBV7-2,TGTGCCATCCTCGACTGGCAACCGAATAACTATGGCTACACCTTC,CAILDWQPNNYGYTF
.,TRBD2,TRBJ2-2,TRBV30,TGTGCCTGGAGTGTACGGGTTTTGGTAGCGGGAGACACCGGGGAGCTGTTTTTT,CAWSVRVLVAGDTGELFF
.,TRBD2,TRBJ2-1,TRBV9,TGTGCCAGCAGCGTTACTAGCGGCGAGCAGTTCTTC,CASSVTSGEQFF
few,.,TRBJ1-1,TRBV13,TGTGCCAGCAGCCGCGCGGGGCCTAGGAACACTGAAGCTTTCTTT,CASSRAGPRNTEAFF